This T cell receptor (beta chain) was sequenced during a study of identical twins. Study observations and caveats: Where beta out-of-frame sequences were concerned, excess twin sharing was weaker. Shared out-of-frame alpha sequences (those common to twins) showed excess low generation probability.

This clonotype was found many times. No antigen is known for it. Germline CDR1 SNHLY, CDR2 FYNNEI. The CDR3 has 17 residues. Trimming cost V 6 bases and J 0 bases, with 20 bases left between them. A single record per CDR3 protein comes from TCRdb applying MiXCR to the 5' RACE reads. The sample holds around 140,000 distinct CDR3 sequences, around 3.5% seen once. The sequence was collected from a man aged 18 to 29 in good health. This chain connects TRBV2 to TRBJ1-1; D is possibly TRBD1 (6 bases). What was sequenced was memory T cells sorted from blood. The CDR3 region has the DNA TGTGCCAGCAGCTTATCCGGGGGCCTTCGGATGAACACTGAAGCTTTCTTT. This codes for CASSLSGGLRMNTEAFF.